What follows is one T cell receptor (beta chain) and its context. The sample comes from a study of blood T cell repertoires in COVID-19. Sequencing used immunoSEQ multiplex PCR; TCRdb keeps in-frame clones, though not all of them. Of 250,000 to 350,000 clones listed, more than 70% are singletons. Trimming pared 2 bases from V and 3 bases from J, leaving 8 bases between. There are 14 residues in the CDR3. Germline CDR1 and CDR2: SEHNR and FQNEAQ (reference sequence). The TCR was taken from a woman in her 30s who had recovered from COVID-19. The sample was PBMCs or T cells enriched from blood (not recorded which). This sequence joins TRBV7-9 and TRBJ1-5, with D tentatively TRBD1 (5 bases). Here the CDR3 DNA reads TGTGCCAGCAGCTTACCAGGGTCCAATCAGCCCCAGCATTTT. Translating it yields CASSLPGSNQPQHF. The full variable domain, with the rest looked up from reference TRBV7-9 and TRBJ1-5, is DTGVSQNPRHKITKRGQNVTFRCDPISEHNRLYWYRQTLGQGPEFLTYFQNEAQLEKSRLLSDRFSAERPKGSFSTLEIQRTEQGDSAMYLCASSLPGSNQPQHFGDGTRLSIL.